Below are 15 T cell receptor beta chains sequenced from a single sample in a study of blood T cell repertoires in COVID-19. Profiling relied on immunoSEQ multiplex PCR, and the TCRdb table lists in-frame clones only, not all of them. The table shows about 210,000 clones, with roughly nine tenths occurring only once. The sequenced sample was peripheral blood. Source of these receptors: a man aged 40-49 years with acute or convalescent COVID-19.

The V call is TRBV19, the J call TRBJ1-2; perhaps TRBD1 as D (6 bases). V dropped 5 bases and J dropped 4 bases, with 17 bases sitting between them. This CDR3 spans 15 amino acids. Per germline, CDR1 LNHDA and CDR2 SQIVND (reference sequence). CDR3 nucleotide sequence: TGTGCCAGTAGTCCCGGGGGGCGAGGGCGCTATGGCTACACCTTC. Protein product: CASSPGGRGRYGYTF.

The V call is TRBV6-5, the J call TRBJ1-3; D uncertain. This CDR3 has 15 amino acids. The V gene lost 2 bases and the J gene lost 0 bases, with 8 bases spanning the gap. Germline V gene lookup returns CDR1 MNHEY and CDR2 SVGAGI. The CDR3 here is CASSYGPNSGNTIYF. The CDR3 region has the DNA TGTGCCAGCAGTTACGGGCCGAACTCTGGAAACACCATATATTTT.

The rearrangement uses TRBV6-6 and TRBJ1-5; 8 bases line up with TRBD1. The germline V gene encodes CDR1 MNHNY and CDR2 SVGAGI (reference sequence). The CDR3 has 16 amino acids. This CDR3 is CATSGQVSYSNQPQHF. Here the CDR3 DNA reads TGTGCTACCTCGGGACAGGTCTCGTATAGCAATCAGCCCCAGCATTTT.

The chain is built from TRBV7-8 and TRBJ1-6; 7 bases are shared with TRBD1. The CDR3 covers 16 residues. The germline gives CDR1 SGHVS, CDR2 FQNEAQ. V dropped 1 base and J dropped 3; count of bases not matched to a gene: 3. CDR3 region: CASSLEGANYNSPLHF. For the CDR3, the DNA is TGTGCCAGCAGCTTAGAGGGGGCAAACTATAATTCACCCCTCCACTTT.

The chain is built from TRBV28 and TRBJ1-1; D unresolved. The V gene's germline CDR1 is MDHEN and CDR2 SYDVKM. Between the trimmed V and J ends, which lost 7 bases and 7 bases, there was a span of 19 bases. CDR3 length: 14 amino acids. In DNA, the CDR3 is TGTGCCAGCATCATCTGGCGAGAGGGTATTGAAGCTTTCTTT. Its translation: CASIIWREGIEAFF.

This clone turned up a few times. The same CDR3 arises from other DNA sequences in this sample as well. The genes are TRBV4-1 and TRBJ1-2, with D possibly matching TRBD1 (5 bases). Trimming removed 0 bases at V and 5 bases at J, with 13 bases between. There are 15 residues in the CDR3. CDR1 is MGHRA and CDR2 is YSYEKL in the germline V gene. CDR3 bases: TGCGCCAGCAGCCAAGATTTGCCAGGGTCTTATGGCTACACCTTC. This codes for CASSQDLPGSYGYTF.

The genes are TRBV7-9 and TRBJ1-4; D gene uncertain. Germline V gene lookup returns CDR1 SEHNR and CDR2 FQNEAQ (reference sequence). This CDR3 spans 12 amino acids. V lost 1 base, J lost 7 bases, and 4 bases lay in between. The CDR3 DNA sequence: TGTGCCAGCAGCTTAGTTAGTGAAAAACTGTTTTTT. Amino acid sequence: CASSLVSEKLFF.

The rearrangement joins TRBV28 to TRBJ2-7, with D hard to call. The CDR3 is 11 residues long. Trimming stripped 4 bases from V and 6 bases from J, with 7 bases between. CDR1 and CDR2 from the germline V gene are MDHEN and SYDVKM. CDR3 protein: CASSSGVEQYF. CDR3 nucleotides: TGTGCCAGCAGTTCAGGCGTCGAGCAGTACTTC.

The chain joins TRBV6-5 to TRBJ1-2; D gene uncertain. Germline CDR1 MNHEY, CDR2 SVGAGI. This CDR3 spans 13 amino acids. Deletions cut 1 base from V and 6 bases from J, with 9 bases between. CDR3 region: CASSYFPRNGYTF. The CDR3 coding sequence is TGTGCCAGCAGTTACTTCCCCAGGAATGGCTACACCTTC.

The genes are TRBV25-1 and TRBJ2-7, with 11 bases lining up with TRBD2. Looked up from germline, CDR1 is MGHDK and CDR2 is SYGVNS. The CDR3 runs 16 residues. The trim removed 7 bases at V and 6 bases at J, leaving 14 bases unmatched. This CDR3 reads CASTQAGLAGGGEQYF. CDR3 bases: TGTGCCAGCACCCAGGCTGGGCTAGCGGGAGGAGGCGAGCAGTACTTC.

This clone was detected only once. The chain employs TRBV4-1 and TRBJ1-1, with D possibly being TRBD1 (5 bases). V lost 1 base, J lost 4 bases, and 10 bases lay in between. This CDR3 has 14 residues. Germline V lookup: CDR1 MGHRA, CDR2 YSYEKL. The CDR3 DNA follows: TGCGCCAGCAGCCAAGCCGGGGGGTTCACTGAAGCTTTCTTT. Protein sequence: CASSQAGGFTEAFF.

The rearrangement uses TRBV6-6 and TRBJ1-1; tentative D call: TRBD1 (6 bases). The V gene lost 7 bases and the J gene lost 4 bases, with 16 bases spanning the gap. CDR3 size: 14 residues. Germline CDR1 and CDR2: MNHNY and SVGAGI (reference sequence). The CDR3 protein is CASTFTPGATEAFF. CDR3 in DNA: TGTGCCAGCACCTTTACCCCAGGGGCCACTGAAGCTTTCTTT.

The chain is built from TRBV10-1 and TRBJ2-4; D is possibly TRBD2 (5 bases). Germline assignment: CDR1 WNHNN and CDR2 SYGVQD (reference sequence). V shed 2 bases and J shed 0 bases, with 8 bases lying between them. This CDR3 has 15 residues. Here the CDR3 reads CASSEDGLAKNIQYF. As DNA, the CDR3 is TGCGCCAGCAGTGAGGACGGACTAGCCAAAAACATTCAGTACTTC.

The gene calls are TRBV9 and TRBJ2-1; TRBD2 matches at 10 bases. Trimming at V came to 0 bases and at J to 6 bases, leaving 6 bases not matched to a gene. Germline lookup yields CDR1 SGDLS and CDR2 YYNGEE. The CDR3 length is 16 residues. The CDR3 DNA sequence: TGTGCCAGCAGCGTAGTCCCCGGACTAGCGGCCAATGAGCAGTTCTTC. Residues: CASSVVPGLAANEQFF.

V and J are TRBV28 and TRBJ2-7; TRBD1 matches at 11 bases. The CDR3 covers 15 residues. J lost 4 bases, V lost 0 bases, and 2 bases had no gene match. The germline V gene encodes CDR1 MDHEN and CDR2 SYDVKM. CDR3 bases: TGTGCCAGCAGTTTATGGGGACAGGGGGAATACGAGCAGTACTTC. Translated, it gives CASSLWGQGEYEQYF.